The T cell receptor beta chain under discussion was sequenced for a study of shared clonotypes between healthy human individuals. Study-wide background: Researchers assigned three CD4 naive, three CD4 memory, two CD8 naive and one CD8 memory plate to each donor.

Study-wide results and limits: Estimated richness was generally greater in naive than memory subsets.

Using immunoSEQ multiplex PCR, the repertoire was profiled, and TCRdb retains in-frame clones only, with some absent. The table has about 2,100,000 clones, about 92% seen once. Deletions cut 5 bases from V and 4 bases from J, with 11 bases between. Germline lookup yields CDR1 LGHNT and CDR2 FRNRAP. The CDR3 covers 14 residues. Only CD45RO-negative cells positively selected for CCR7 counted as naive CD8 cells, so terminally differentiated effector memory CD45RA+ cells were excluded. The donors, healthy adults who were HIV-negative, had experienced no recent acute infections or vaccinations. This clone was observed a single time. Its antigen is not identified.

This receptor was identified in a man younger than 35 in good health. Some clones in this sample may be carry-over from other donors' samples. This chain links TRBV12-5 with TRBJ2-2; D not certain. The sequenced material came from naive CD8+ T cells from PBMCs. CDR3 amino acids: CASGNPWGTGELFF. In DNA form, the CDR3 reads TGTGCTAGTGGTAACCCGTGGGGCACCGGGGAGCTGTTTTTT.